Listed here are 27 T cell receptor beta chains from one sample, sequenced in a study of blood T cell repertoires in COVID-19. The method was immunoSEQ multiplex PCR; TCRdb's version includes in-frame clones alone and lacks a portion of them. Of approximately 210,000 clones listed, around 78% were seen once; the top ten hold 2.5% to 3%. The sample consisted of peripheral blood. These receptors were taken from a woman in her seventies with active or convalescent COVID-19.

The rearrangement links TRBV7-9 to TRBJ2-1, with 10 bases that match TRBD1. CDR1 and CDR2 (germline): SEHNR, FQNEAQ (reference sequence). The ends lost 5 bases at V and 7 bases at J; junction bases unmatched: 5. CDR3 size: 14 residues. DNA of the CDR3: TGTGCCAGCAGCCCTGGGACAGGGGCTAATGAGCAGTTCTTC. This encodes CASSPGTGANEQFF.

This clone was found a few times. This chain joins TRBV5-8 and TRBJ2-5; TRBD2 agrees at 9 bases. CDR1 and CDR2 (germline): SGHTS, YDEGEE. V was pared by 5 bases and J by 2 bases, with 4 bases of the junction left unmatched. The CDR3 contains 14 residues. CDR3 sequence reads: CASSHGLAQETQYF. Here the CDR3 DNA reads TGTGCCAGCAGTCACGGACTAGCGCAAGAGACCCAGTACTTC.

The chain joins TRBV19 to TRBJ1-3, with TRBD1 matching over 8 bases. V dropped 6 bases and J dropped 2; count of bases not matched to a gene: 9. The germline V gene has CDR1 LNHDA and CDR2 SQIVND (reference sequence). The CDR3 is 16 residues long. The CDR3 DNA sequence: TGTGCCAGTAGCCAAGCCGGACAGGGCCCTGGAAACACCATATATTTT. Protein product: CASSQAGQGPGNTIYF.

This clone has only one observation. The chain carries TRBV10-2 and TRBJ1-5; D gene unclear. This CDR3 region has 12 residues. Germline assignment: CDR1 WSHSY and CDR2 SAAADI. Trimming removed 4 bases at V and 5 bases at J, with 6 bases between. The CDR3 sequence is CASSGQYQPQHF. The CDR3 DNA sequence: TGCGCCAGCAGTGGGCAATATCAGCCCCAGCATTTT.

The genes are TRBV9 and TRBJ2-2; 8 positions match TRBD1. Germline loops: CDR1 SGDLS, CDR2 YYNGEE. This CDR3 region has 15 residues. V was clipped by 4 bases and J by 6 bases; unmatched bases: 8. CDR3 sequence reads: CASSLPPGGPGELFF. The CDR3 coding sequence is TGTGCCAGCAGCCTGCCCCCAGGGGGCCCCGGGGAGCTGTTTTTT.

CDR3: CAWSFGFYGYTF. The CDR3 DNA is TGTGCCTGGAGCTTCGGTTTCTATGGCTACACCTTC. V gene TRBV30 combines with J gene TRBJ1-2; the D is unclear. Germline CDR1 is GTSNPN and CDR2 is SVGIG (reference sequence). CDR3 length equals 12 residues. V shed 3 bases and J shed 4 bases, with 9 bases lying between them. Based on the CDR3 plus reference TRBV30 and TRBJ1-2, the full variable domain is SQTIHQWPATLVQPVGSPLSLECTVEGTSNPNLYWYRQAAGRGLQLLFYSVGIGQISSEVPQNLSASRPQDRQFILSSKKLLLSDSGFYLCAWSFGFYGYTFGSGTRLTVV.

This chain uses TRBV28 with TRBJ2-1, with 7 bases aligning to TRBD1. The V gene end was trimmed by 8 bases and the J gene end by 4 bases; junction bases not matched to a gene: 11. Germline-derived CDR1 and CDR2 are MDHEN and SYDVKM. CDR3 length: 15 residues. The CDR3 region has the DNA TGTGCCAGCTCCACCGGGACAGTTTTGTACAATGAGCAGTTCTTC. This codes for CASSTGTVLYNEQFF.

J is TRBJ1-1 and V is TRBV5-1; D is uncertain. Germline V CDR1 and CDR2: SGHRS, YFSETQ. The CDR3 sequence is 14 residues long. With 2 bases removed from V and 3 bases from J, the gap between germline ends came to 11 bases. CDR3 protein: CASSLSSTDTEAFF. DNA for the CDR3: TGCGCCAGCAGCTTAAGTAGCACCGACACTGAAGCTTTCTTT.

The chain joins TRBV7-2 to TRBJ1-5, with 7 bases lining up with TRBD1. Germline V gene data show CDR1 as SGHTA and CDR2 as FQGNSA. CDR3 length: 15 residues. The ends lost 5 bases at V and 3 bases at J; junction bases unmatched: 7. CDR3 loop: CASSVQTGDNQPQHF. CDR3 DNA sequence: TGTGCCAGCAGCGTACAAACAGGGGACAATCAGCCCCAGCATTTT.

V is TRBV5-4 and J is TRBJ2-7; TRBD1 matches at 8 bases. Germline CDR1 reads SGHNT; CDR2 reads YYREEE (reference sequence). This CDR3 is 15 amino acids long. The V and J ends lost 3 bases and 2 bases, in that order; junction bases with no gene match: 7. CDR3 protein: CASSSGTGVTYEQYF. The DNA of the CDR3 is TGTGCCAGCAGCTCCGGGACAGGAGTCACCTACGAGCAGTACTTC.

The CDR3 DNA reads as TGCAGCGTTGAAGATTACGCCAGGGTCTATGGCTACACCTTC. Protein sequence: CSVEDYARVYGYTF. The chain has TRBV29-1 and TRBJ1-2, with D possibly matching TRBD1 (5 bases). The ends were cut back, 0 bases at V and 4 bases at J, with 12 bases in the middle. From germline, CDR1 is SQVTM and CDR2 ANQGSEA. CDR3 length: 14 residues.

The chain couples TRBV5-4 to TRBJ2-1, with no clear D. CDR1 and CDR2 (germline): SGHNT, YYREEE (reference sequence). CDR3 length equals 16 residues. Trimming took off 1 base at V and 0 bases at J, with 11 bases between the two ends. CDR3 sequence: CASSLSAGSSYNEQFF. Written as DNA, the CDR3 is TGTGCCAGCAGCTTGAGTGCCGGTAGCTCCTACAATGAGCAGTTCTTC. The variable domain in full, with the rest retrieved from reference TRBV5-4 and TRBJ2-1, is ETGVTQSPTHLIKTRGQQVTLRCSSQSGHNTVSWYQQALGQGPQFIFQYYREEENGRGNFPPRFSGLQFPNYSSELNVNALELDDSALYLCASSLSAGSSYNEQFFGPGTRLTVL.

The gene calls are TRBV6-1 and TRBJ1-2, with 10 bases fitting TRBD1. The V segment lost 1 base and the J segment 7 bases; nucleotides outside the gene matches: 12. Germline V gene lookup returns CDR1 MNHNS and CDR2 SASEGT. The CDR3 sequence is 17 residues long. The DNA of the CDR3 is TGTGCCAGCAGTGAAGGGCCGGGACAGGGGAGCGGGGGTGGCTACACCTTC. It encodes CASSEGPGQGSGGGYTF.

This clone was found a few times. This chain links TRBV6-6 with TRBJ2-7; tentative D call: TRBD1 (5 bases). This CDR3 comprises 16 residues. Germline assignment: CDR1 MNHNY and CDR2 SVGAGI (reference sequence). The V end was cut by 2 bases, the J end by 4 bases, with 18 bases between. The CDR3: CASSYPGASWGYEQYF. The DNA for the CDR3 is TGTGCCAGCAGTTACCCTGGGGCTTCTTGGGGTTACGAGCAGTACTTC.

The chain couples TRBV9 to TRBJ2-6; 8 bases line up with TRBD2. J lost 1 base, V lost 2 bases, and 5 bases had no gene match. The V gene's germline CDR1 is SGDLS and CDR2 YYNGEE. The CDR3 is 17 amino acids. The CDR3 here is CASSVVAGNSGANVLTF. The CDR3 DNA is TGTGCCAGCAGCGTGGTAGCGGGAAATTCTGGGGCCAACGTCCTGACTTTC.

The chain joins TRBV24-1 to TRBJ2-1, with 8 nucleotides matching TRBD2. With V trimmed by 4 bases and J by 12 bases, 4 bases remained unmatched. Per the germline V gene, CDR1 is KGHDR and CDR2 is SFDVKD. The length of the CDR3 is 12 residues. The CDR3 loop reads CATSDSGGGQFF. For the CDR3, the DNA is TGTGCCACCAGTGACAGCGGGGGAGGGCAGTTCTTC.

The gene calls are TRBV4-2 and TRBJ2-1; possibly TRBD2 for D (6 bases). The CDR3 runs 15 residues. Deletions cut 4 bases from V and 7 bases from J, with 17 bases between. The germline gives CDR1 LGHNA, CDR2 YNFKEQ. The chain's CDR3 is CASSPKRAILNEQFF. For the CDR3, the DNA is TGTGCCAGCAGCCCTAAGCGGGCCATATTAAATGAGCAGTTCTTC.

This chain joins TRBV18 and TRBJ2-1, with TRBD1 identical over 7 bases. Trimming took 6 bases from V and 0 from J; bases not matched to a gene: 5. The CDR3 contains 15 residues. The germline V gene encodes CDR1 KGHSH and CDR2 LQKENI. The CDR3 here is CASSPTGSSYNEQFF. CDR3 in DNA: TGTGCCAGCTCTCCGACAGGGAGCTCCTACAATGAGCAGTTCTTC.

J is TRBJ2-5 and V is TRBV5-1, with 9 positions matching TRBD2. This CDR3 comprises 17 residues. Germline V gene data show CDR1 as SGHRS and CDR2 as YFSETQ. V shed 0 bases and J 4 bases; nucleotides not matched to a gene: 10. The CDR3 DNA reads as TGCGCCAGCAGCTTGGGGGTTTCTAGCGGGGAAGGAGAGACCCAGTACTTC. As protein: CASSLGVSSGEGETQYF. Looking up the rest from reference TRBV5-1 and TRBJ2-5 gives the full variable domain: KAGVTQTPRYLIKTRGQQVTLSCSPISGHRSVSWYQQTPGQGLQFLFEYFSETQRNKGNFPGRFSGRQFSNSRSEMNVSTLELGDSALYLCASSLGVSSGEGETQYFGPGTRLLVL.

CDR3 bases: TGTGCCAGCAGCTTTGTGGGACAGGCTGTTACTGAAGCTTTCTTT. Residues: CASSFVGQAVTEAFF. The chain carries TRBV7-8 and TRBJ1-1; 8 nucleotides agree with TRBD1. CDR1 is SGHVS, CDR2 FQNEAQ, per germline. J was trimmed by 5 bases and V by 3 bases; bases with no gene match: 8. CDR3 length: 15 amino acids.

The V gene is TRBV4-1, the J gene TRBJ1-1, with TRBD1 identical over 10 bases. Germline CDR1 MGHRA, CDR2 YSYEKL. J was trimmed by 5 bases and V by 3 bases; bases with no gene match: 6. This CDR3 is 15 amino acids long. CDR3 loop: CASSHLGQGETEAFF. The CDR3 bases are TGCGCCAGCAGCCACCTCGGACAGGGGGAGACTGAAGCTTTCTTT.

The rearrangement links TRBV5-7 to TRBJ2-2, with D possibly matching TRBD1 (5 bases). TRBV5-7 is marked as an open reading frame, function uncertain. The length of the CDR3 is 14 residues. Deletions cut 3 bases from V and 1 base from J, with 7 bases between. As DNA, the CDR3 is TGTGCCAGCAGCTACACAGGGAACACCGGGGAGCTGTTTTTT. Protein sequence: CASSYTGNTGELFF.

The chain recombines TRBV6-6 with TRBJ1-6; perhaps TRBD1 as D (6 bases). The CDR3 runs 12 residues. Germline V lookup: CDR1 MNHNY, CDR2 SVGAGI (reference sequence). V was pared by 4 bases and J by 14 bases, with 12 bases between. The CDR3 reads CASSSPGGTLHF. The DNA for the CDR3 is TGTGCCAGCAGTTCCCCGGGGGGCACCCTCCACTTT.

The gene calls are TRBV11-2 and TRBJ2-3; TRBD2 is a possible D gene (6 bases). The length of the CDR3 is 15 residues. Germline CDR1 is SGHAT and CDR2 is FQNNGV. Trimming stripped 4 bases from V and 4 bases from J, with 15 bases between. The CDR3 here is CASSSTGDSADTQYF. The CDR3 DNA sequence: TGTGCCAGCAGCTCCACGGGGGATTCGGCAGATACGCAGTATTTT.

This clone was seen repeatedly, ten times or more. The chain is built from TRBV11-3 and TRBJ1-1, with TRBD1 matching over 7 bases. The CDR3 consists of 13 residues. V was clipped by 1 base and J by 4 bases; unmatched bases: 0. Looked up from germline, CDR1 is SGHNT and CDR2 is YENEEA. CDR3: CASSLAGGTEAFF. For the CDR3, the DNA is TGTGCCAGCAGCTTAGCAGGGGGCACTGAAGCTTTCTTT.

This sequence joins TRBV5-4 and TRBJ2-7, with 12 bases lining up with TRBD1. V shed 4 bases and J 4 bases; nucleotides not matched to a gene: 6. Per the germline V gene, CDR1 is SGHNT and CDR2 is YYREEE (reference sequence). The CDR3 contains 15 residues. CDR3 amino acids: CASSEGQGAQYEQYF. The CDR3 nucleotides read TGTGCCAGCAGCGAGGGACAGGGGGCGCAGTACGAGCAGTACTTC.

The chain links TRBV3-1 (or the pseudogene TRBV3-2) to TRBJ2-6, with 7 nucleotides matching TRBD1. Germline V lookup: CDR1 LGHDT, CDR2 YNNKEL (reference sequence). CDR3 length: 18 residues. The trim removed 4 bases at V and 2 bases at J, leaving 11 bases unmatched. In DNA, the CDR3 is TGTGCCAGCAGCCGGATGACAGGGACATACGCTGGGGCCAACGTCCTGACTTTC. Protein: CASSRMTGTYAGANVLTF.